The present TCR beta chain was sequenced within a study of cytomegalovirus exposure and HLA in healthy donors. Study-wide results and limits: Most TCRs appeared rarely, but some public TCRs recurred in many donors.

Concerning this clone: The antigen remains undetermined.

V lost 0 bases and J lost 9; bases outside the gene matches: 2. In germline, CDR1 is KGHSH, CDR2 LQKENI. The CDR3 covers 14 residues. Libraries were prepared by immunoSEQ multiplex PCR; TCRdb keeps only in-frame clonotypes and omits some of them. The sample shows roughly 190,000 clones, approximately 89% of them seen only once. The TCR comes from a man aged 25 to 40 in good health and CMV-seropositive. The sequencing sample was made of PBMCs. The chain couples TRBV18 to TRBJ1-2; TRBD1 aligns across 12 bases. For the CDR3, the DNA is TGTGCCAGCTCACCACCGGGGACAGGGGGCCGCTACACCTTC. Amino acid sequence: CASSPPGTGGRYTF.